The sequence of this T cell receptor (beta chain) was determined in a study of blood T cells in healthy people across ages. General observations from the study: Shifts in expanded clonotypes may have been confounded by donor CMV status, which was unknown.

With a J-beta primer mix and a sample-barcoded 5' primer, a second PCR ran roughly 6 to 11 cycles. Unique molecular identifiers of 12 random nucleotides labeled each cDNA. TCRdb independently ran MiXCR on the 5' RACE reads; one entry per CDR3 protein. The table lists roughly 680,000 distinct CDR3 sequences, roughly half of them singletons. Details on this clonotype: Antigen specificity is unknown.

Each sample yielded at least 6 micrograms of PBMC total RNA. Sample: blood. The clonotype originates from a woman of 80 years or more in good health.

The CDR3 spells CASTLDRVYNEQFF. CDR3 sequence (DNA): TGTGCCAGCACGTTGGACAGGGTCTACAATGAGCAGTTCTTC. The V gene is TRBV6-1, the J gene TRBJ2-1, with 8 bases that match TRBD1. With V trimmed by 7 bases and J by 3 bases, 5 bases remained unmatched. The CDR3 is 14 amino acids. CDR1 MNHNS and CDR2 SASEGT come from the germline V gene.